There are a few counts of the clone carrying this TCR beta chain. Its antigen is undetermined. CDR1 and CDR2 from the germline V gene are SGHKS and YYEKEE (reference sequence). CDR3 size: 15 residues. The V gene end was trimmed by 4 bases and the J gene end by 4 bases; junction bases not matched to a gene: 7. The data were produced by immunoSEQ multiplex PCR, yet TCRdb's version contains in-frame clones alone and is incomplete. Here the sample spans approximately 36,000 clones, about 80% being singletons. This entry is derived from a study of PD-L1 blockade in urothelial cancer. Study as a whole: Atezolizumab 1,200 mg was given intravenously every 3 weeks, starting 2014. Patients had received 0 to 3 prior chemotherapy regimens. Once treatment had started, blood was analyzed at 3 weeks (second dose) and again at 6 weeks.

The time point denotes: peripheral blood 6 weeks after treatment start. Findings and limits, study-wide: Patients who had durable benefit saw their tumor-associated blood clones expand more at 3 weeks.

This specimen consisted of PBMCs, obtained around atezolizumab (anti-PD-L1) treatment. V is TRBV5-5 and J is TRBJ2-3; TRBD1 matches 9 bases. The origin of this receptor is a man between 35 and 55 years old with urothelial cancer. The CDR3 loop reads CASSGTGSSADTQYF. CDR3 DNA: TGTGCCAGCAGCGGGACAGGGAGTAGCGCAGATACGCAGTATTTT.